A single sample is the source of the 10 T cell receptor beta chains below, sequenced in a study of T cell repertoires in cytomegalovirus infection (dated by TCRdb to the late 2010s). The treatment or condition label, read with the paper, signifies: in vitro stimulation with specific CMV peptide epitopes to enrich CMV-specific T cells. No antigen has been identified for these receptors. TCRdb records Illumina HiSeq 1500 as the sequencer. Using fastp at Q25 and MiXCR, TCRdb reprocessed the public reads and kept productive beta chains. CDR3 protein sequences are deduplicated, and each keeps its most common genes and DNA. Present in this sample are about 110,000 distinct CDR3 sequences, 35% to 50% of which were seen just once. The ten biggest clones cover just under 75% of the sample. Material: CD8+ T cells from cultured PBMCs, obtained from culture after CMV antigen stimulation. All receptors come from a human donor in good health (CMV status not recorded). Some clones in this sample may be carry-over from other donors' samples.

V gene TRBV11-2 combines with J gene TRBJ2-1, with 8 bases matching TRBD2. Germline V gene data show CDR1 as SGHAT and CDR2 as FQNNGV. J lost 3 bases, V lost 5 bases, and 3 bases had no gene match. This CDR3 region has 14 residues. The CDR3 sequence: CASSPGGGYNEQFF. CDR3 DNA sequence: TGTGCCAGCAGCCCGGGGGGGGGCTACAATGAGCAGTTCTTC.

The genes are TRBV7-6 and TRBJ1-1, with D uncertain. This CDR3 is built from 13 residues. Trimming pared 5 bases from V and 1 base from J, leaving 8 bases between. Germline CDR1 reads SGHVS; CDR2 reads FNYEAQ. The CDR3 region has the DNA TGTGCCAGCAGCGATACACCGAACACTGAAGCTTTCTTT. This encodes CASSDTPNTEAFF.

The rearrangement uses TRBV3-1 and TRBJ1-2; D is ambiguous. V lost 0 bases, J lost 6 bases, and 11 bases lay in between. This CDR3 has 14 amino acids. Germline loops: CDR1 LGHDT, CDR2 YNNKEL (reference sequence). CDR3 bases: TGTGCCAGCAGCCAAGATGGGCCGATTGATGGCTACACCTTC. This codes for CASSQDGPIDGYTF. The full variable domain, with the rest looked up from reference TRBV3-1 and TRBJ1-2, is DTAVSQTPKYLVTQMGNDKSIKCEQNLGHDTMYWYKQDSKKFLKIMFSYNNKELIINETVPNRFSPKSPDKAHLNLHINSLELGDSAVYFCASSQDGPIDGYTFGSGTRLTVV.

The rearrangement uses TRBV7-9 and TRBJ2-5; a weak D match, TRBD1 (5 bases). Germline-derived CDR1 and CDR2 are SEHNR and FQNEAQ (reference sequence). Trimming removed 3 bases at V and 1 base at J, with 15 bases between. This CDR3 has 16 residues. DNA of the CDR3: TGTGCCAGCAGCTTCCCCCAGACAGAATCCCAAGAGACCCAGTACTTC. This translates into CASSFPQTESQETQYF.

This clonotype was observed many times. Written as DNA, the CDR3 is TGTGCCAGCAGCCCCAAGGGAGCCCTAGGCAATCAGCCCCAGCATTTT. Translating gives CASSPKGALGNQPQHF. This rearrangement joins TRBV7-8 to TRBJ1-5; D not certain. The germline V gene encodes CDR1 SGHVS and CDR2 FQNEAQ. Trimming cost V 5 bases and J 2 bases, with 16 bases left between them. The CDR3 sequence is 16 residues long.

The table lists this clonotype with many counts. The chain is built from TRBV9 and TRBJ2-3; the match to TRBD1 covers 8 bases. Germline V gene data show CDR1 as SGDLS and CDR2 as YYNGEE. Trimming cost V 3 bases and J 4 bases; bases outside gene matches: 10. The CDR3 totals 16 residues. The CDR3 sequence is CASSDWTGFIPDTQYF. The CDR3 bases are TGTGCCAGCAGCGATTGGACAGGGTTTATCCCAGATACGCAGTATTTT.

The chain combines TRBV9 with TRBJ2-7; 8 bases align to TRBD2. There are 15 residues in the CDR3. From germline, CDR1 is SGDLS and CDR2 YYNGEE. Losses at the gene ends were 0 bases for V and 3 bases for J; bases not matched to a gene: 5. The CDR3 bases are TGTGCCAGCAGCGTAGGTCAAGCGGGGGACTACGAGCAGTACTTC. This sequence encodes CASSVGQAGDYEQYF. The full variable domain, completed using reference TRBV9 and TRBJ2-7, is DSGVTQTPKHLITATGQRVTLRCSPRSGDLSVYWYQQSLDQGLQFLIQYYNGEERAKGNILERFSAQQFPDLHSELNLSSLELGDSALYFCASSVGQAGDYEQYFGPGTRLTVT.

CDR3: CASSLDRQGGTYEQYF. DNA of the CDR3: TGTGCCAGCAGCTTAGATCGACAGGGAGGAACCTACGAGCAGTACTTC. The J gene is TRBJ2-7, the V gene TRBV7-6; weak D call: TRBD1 (7 bases). Trimming took 1 base from V and 2 from J, leaving 15 bases between them. The CDR3 loop spans 16 amino acids. Per germline, CDR1 SGHVS and CDR2 FNYEAQ.

The table lists this clonotype with a few counts. The genes are TRBV4-1 and TRBJ2-7; TRBD2 aligns across 8 bases. Trimming removed 1 base from V and 1 base from J; junction bases left unmatched: 3. CDR3 size: 15 residues. Germline values: CDR1 MGHRA, CDR2 YSYEKL. CDR3 DNA: TGCGCCAGCAGCCAAGTTAGCGGGGTGTCCTACGAGCAGTACTTC. Encoded protein: CASSQVSGVSYEQYF.

This clonotype was counted between two and nine times. This CDR3 is CASSQGDLGVLTEAFF. The CDR3 region has the DNA TGCGCCAGCAGCCAAGGGGACCTCGGGGTCCTCACTGAAGCTTTCTTT. The gene calls are TRBV4-1 and TRBJ1-1; D is perhaps TRBD1 (5 bases). The CDR3 runs 16 residues. The germline gives CDR1 MGHRA, CDR2 YSYEKL. The V gene lost 1 base and the J gene lost 4 bases, with 16 bases spanning the gap.